These 30 T cell receptor beta chains originate from one sample sequenced in a study of blood T cell repertoires in COVID-19. The method was immunoSEQ multiplex PCR; TCRdb's version includes in-frame clones alone and lacks a portion of them. The table has approximately 60,000 clones, around four fifths seen once. Sequencing was performed on peripheral blood. These TCRs come from a human donor in a cohort sampled during active COVID-19.

V and J are TRBV23-1 and TRBJ2-7, with D perhaps TRBD1 (5 bases). TRBV23-1 is an ORF, with its function uncertain. V lost 0 bases, J lost 5 bases, and 14 bases lay in between. The CDR3 is 15 amino acids. The CDR3 loop is CASSQSPGREDEQYF. The CDR3 DNA follows: TGCGCCAGCAGTCAATCGCCGGGCAGGGAAGACGAGCAGTACTTC.

J is TRBJ2-7 and V is TRBV4-2; D is unresolved. V was shortened by 0 bases and J by 6 bases, with 12 bases between the two germline ends. CDR3 length equals 14 residues. Germline V CDR1 and CDR2: LGHNA, YNFKEQ. CDR3 bases: TGTGCCAGCAGCCAAGACCATGGCGCTAGCGAGCAGTACTTC. This encodes CASSQDHGASEQYF.

The chain joins TRBV15 to TRBJ2-3; D is undetermined. The germline gives CDR1 LNHNV, CDR2 YYDKDF (reference sequence). The CDR3 contains 13 residues. The V and J ends lost 0 bases and 5 bases respectively, with 6 bases between them. In DNA, the CDR3 is TGTGCCACCAGCAGAGATCGAGGAGATACGCAGTATTTT. Its translation: CATSRDRGDTQYF.

The J gene is TRBJ2-6, the V gene TRBV7-8; D gene ambiguous. Germline CDR1 reads SGHVS; CDR2 reads FQNEAQ. The CDR3 covers 15 residues. Deletions cut 3 bases from V and 2 bases from J, with 8 bases between. This CDR3 reads CASSFFATGANVLTF. DNA of the CDR3: TGTGCCAGCAGCTTCTTCGCGACTGGGGCCAACGTCCTGACTTTC.

V is TRBV7-6 and J is TRBJ2-7; the D gene is possibly TRBD1 (6 bases). Germline V lookup: CDR1 SGHVS, CDR2 FNYEAQ. Trimming shortened V by 2 bases and J by 3 bases, and 8 bases separated the two germline ends. This CDR3 has 13 residues. CDR3 sequence reads: CASSLSGDYEQYF. CDR3 DNA sequence: TGTGCCAGCAGCTTATCAGGGGACTACGAGCAGTACTTC.

This CDR3 is CASSMTGNGYTF. The CDR3 nucleotides are TGTGCCAGTAGTATGACAGGGAATGGCTACACCTTC. The chain links TRBV19 to TRBJ1-2; 7 bases are a match to TRBD1. CDR1 LNHDA and CDR2 SQIVND come from the germline V gene (reference sequence). V lost 3 bases and J lost 6; bases outside the gene matches: 1. The CDR3 is 12 residues long.

The chain links TRBV9 to TRBJ1-6, with 7 bases lining up with TRBD1. Germline V gene lookup returns CDR1 SGDLS and CDR2 YYNGEE. The CDR3 is made up of 14 amino acids. Trimming cost V 0 bases and J 10 bases; bases outside gene matches: 4. CDR3 coding DNA: TGTGCCAGCAGCGTAGGACAGGGTGGGTCACCCCTCCACTTT. This codes for CASSVGQGGSPLHF. The complete variable domain, with remaining parts taken from reference TRBV9 and TRBJ1-6, reads DSGVTQTPKHLITATGQRVTLRCSPRSGDLSVYWYQQSLDQGLQFLIQYYNGEERAKGNILERFSAQQFPDLHSELNLSSLELGDSALYFCASSVGQGGSPLHFGNGTRLTVT.

The gene calls are TRBV3-1 (or the pseudogene TRBV3-2) and TRBJ1-1, with D maybe TRBD1 (6 bases). The V gene's germline CDR1 is LGHDT and CDR2 YNNKEL (reference sequence). V lost 8 bases and J 1 base, leaving 11 bases between the germline ends. The CDR3 is made up of 13 amino acids. The CDR3, as DNA: TGTGCCAGCGGACAGAGCTCGAACACTGAAGCTTTCTTT. Translating gives CASGQSSNTEAFF.

This clone was found once. Other DNA sequences from this sample encode an identical CDR3 as well. The V call is TRBV18, the J call TRBJ1-1; the match to TRBD1 covers 9 bases. CDR1 and CDR2 from the germline V gene are KGHSH and LQKENI. The CDR3 sequence is 13 residues long. V gave up 3 bases and J gave up 4 bases; unmatched junction bases: 0. The CDR3 nucleotides are TGTGCCAGCTCACCGGACAGGGGCACTGAAGCTTTCTTT. It translates to CASSPDRGTEAFF.

In nucleotides, the CDR3 is TGTGCCAGCAGTCCGTGGACAGCGCACAATCAGCCCCAGCATTTT. This codes for CASSPWTAHNQPQHF. The chain recombines TRBV6-2 or TRBV6-3 with TRBJ1-5; D might be TRBD1 (6 bases). The CDR3 has 15 amino acids. Germline V gene data show CDR1 as MNHEY and CDR2 as SVGEGT. With 5 bases removed from V and 3 bases from J, the gap between germline ends came to 14 bases.

In its sample, this clone was seen once. This chain joins TRBV7-6 and TRBJ1-1; D is undetermined. Germline V gene data show CDR1 as SGHVS and CDR2 as FNYEAQ. The ends were cut back, 2 bases at V and 1 base at J, with 14 bases in the middle. This CDR3 has 16 residues. The CDR3: CASSLWAGSQNTEAFF. The CDR3, as DNA: TGTGCCAGCAGCTTATGGGCGGGTTCCCAGAACACTGAAGCTTTCTTT.

Note on this clone: At one end the junction does not follow the germline gene, possibly because of a read error. The chain joins TRBV9 to TRBJ2-7; TRBD2 matches 12 bases. From germline, CDR1 is SGDLS and CDR2 YYNGEE. The CDR3 is 10 residues long. The CDR3 sequence is CASSASGRAF. The CDR3 coding sequence is TGTGCCAGCAGCGCTAGCGGGAGGGCTTTC.

This clone has a single count. V is TRBV24-1 and J is TRBJ1-2; D ambiguous. This CDR3 is built from 16 residues. From germline, CDR1 is KGHDR and CDR2 SFDVKD. The V end was cut by 2 bases, the J end by 2 bases, with 14 bases between. CDR3 bases: TGTGCCACCAGTGATTGGGTAGGCGGAGAGAACTATGGCTACACCTTC. As protein: CATSDWVGGENYGYTF.

V and J are TRBV18 and TRBJ2-1, with D perhaps matching TRBD1 (7 bases). Germline CDR1 is KGHSH and CDR2 is LQKENI. Trimming took off 5 bases at V and 4 bases at J, with 15 bases between the two ends. CDR3 length: 15 amino acids. The CDR3 sequence: CASSADQGGYNEQFF. The CDR3, as DNA: TGTGCCAGCTCAGCGGACCAGGGGGGTTACAATGAGCAGTTCTTC.

The chain joins TRBV5-8 to TRBJ1-1, with D hard to call. Trimming pared 0 bases from V and 4 bases from J, leaving 10 bases between. The CDR3 contains 14 residues. The germline CDR1 and CDR2 sequences are SGHTS and YDEGEE. CDR3 in DNA: TGTGCCAGCAGCTTGGAGGGAGGAACCACTGAAGCTTTCTTT. Translation: CASSLEGGTTEAFF.

On this clone: One end of the junction varies from germline; a read error may be responsible. V and J are TRBV12-5 and TRBJ2-2; D might be TRBD2 (6 bases). Germline lookup yields CDR1 LGHNT and CDR2 FRNRAP. The CDR3 loop spans 18 amino acids. CDR3 sequence (DNA): TGTGCTAGTGGTTTGGTAGGGCGGGGCTGTGAATTATTTCGGGGAGCTGTTTTT. Its translation is CASGLVGRGCELFRGAVF.

This clone was detected only a few times. The chain combines TRBV30 with TRBJ1-4, with TRBD1 matching 8 bases. The CDR3 is 13 amino acids. Losses at the gene ends were 6 bases for V and 8 bases for J; bases not matched to a gene: 8. The V gene's germline CDR1 is GTSNPN and CDR2 SVGIG (reference sequence). In DNA, the CDR3 is TGTGCCTGTTCAAGGGACAGGCCCGAAAAACTGTTTTTT. This encodes CACSRDRPEKLFF.

Only one count was recorded for this clone. The rearrangement links TRBV20-1 to TRBJ1-1; 8 bases are a match to TRBD1. V trimming: 3 bases; J trimming: 0 bases; junction bases outside the gene matches: 3. Germline CDR1 is DFQATT and CDR2 is SNEGSKA (reference sequence). The CDR3 has 14 residues. CDR3 nucleotide sequence: TGCAGTGCTAGTAACAGGGGGTTGAACACTGAAGCTTTCTTT. Translating it yields CSASNRGLNTEAFF.

The chain uses TRBV5-1 and TRBJ1-3, with a possible D match to TRBD1 (6 bases). Trimming stripped 0 bases from V and 4 bases from J, with 11 bases between. Germline V lookup: CDR1 SGHRS, CDR2 YFSETQ. This CDR3 contains 15 residues. The CDR3 DNA sequence: TGCGCCAGCAGCTTGGCCGGGACATTCGGAAACACCATATATTTT. Protein: CASSLAGTFGNTIYF.

This clone was detected once. The V and J genes are TRBV19 and TRBJ1-5, with 8 bases aligning to TRBD1. Germline-derived CDR1 and CDR2 are LNHDA and SQIVND (reference sequence). There are 14 residues in the CDR3. Trimming removed 7 bases from V and 4 bases from J; junction bases left unmatched: 6. The CDR3 nucleotides are TGTGCCAGTACTAGGACAGGGCGGAATCAGCCCCAGCATTTT. Amino acids: CASTRTGRNQPQHF.

The chain joins TRBV11-2 to TRBJ2-5; D perhaps matches TRBD1 (6 bases). The CDR3 has 16 amino acids. V gave up 3 bases and J gave up 1 base, with 15 bases separating them. Germline V lookup: CDR1 SGHAT, CDR2 FQNNGV. The CDR3 DNA reads TGTGCCAGCAGCTTGGGGGCTAGTAGCGTCCAAGAGACCCAGTACTTC. Translated: CASSLGASSVQETQYF.

The chain is built from TRBV6-2 or TRBV6-3 and TRBJ1-5; TRBD1 is a possible D gene (6 bases). Per germline, CDR1 MNHEY and CDR2 SVGEGT. This CDR3 is built from 13 residues. V gave up 6 bases and J gave up 7 bases, with 13 bases separating them. The CDR3 spells CASSSEQGQPQHF. For the CDR3, the DNA is TGTGCCAGCAGCAGCGAACAGGGCCAGCCCCAGCATTTT.

The genes are TRBV5-1 and TRBJ2-4; TRBD2 agrees at 11 bases. CDR1 is SGHRS and CDR2 is YFSETQ in the germline V gene. V lost 2 bases and J lost 8; bases outside the gene matches: 6. The CDR3 is made up of 15 amino acids. CDR3 region: CASSFSGGAIDIQYF. The CDR3 DNA is TGCGCCAGCAGCTTTAGCGGGGGGGCCATAGACATTCAGTACTTC.

The V gene is TRBV18, the J gene TRBJ1-1; 7 bases fit TRBD1. This CDR3 is built from 14 residues. Germline loops: CDR1 KGHSH, CDR2 LQKENI. The J segment lost 3 bases and the V segment lost 3 bases, leaving 4 bases of the junction unmatched. Here the CDR3 DNA reads TGTGCCAGCTCACCCAACACAGGGGACACTGAAGCTTTCTTT. Its protein product is CASSPNTGDTEAFF. The full variable domain, its missing parts supplied by reference TRBV18 and TRBJ1-1, is NAGVMQNPRHLVRRRGQEARLRCSPMKGHSHVYWYRQLPEEGLKFMVYLQKENIIDESGMPKERFSAEFPKEGPSILRIQQVVRGDSAAYFCASSPNTGDTEAFFGQGTRLTVV.

The chain uses TRBV3-1 (or the pseudogene TRBV3-2) and TRBJ2-3; D may be TRBD2 (5 bases). Germline V gene sequence: CDR1 LGHDT, CDR2 YNNKEL (reference sequence). The CDR3 has 13 residues. CDR3 nucleotide sequence: TGTGCGACCGGGAAAAGCGGCACAGATACGCAGTATTTT. Translating it yields CATGKSGTDTQYF.

The chain is built from TRBV5-1 and TRBJ1-3; 9 bases agree with TRBD1. The CDR3 runs 16 residues. Germline V lookup: CDR1 SGHRS, CDR2 YFSETQ. V was clipped by 0 bases and J by 3 bases; unmatched bases: 4. CDR3 region: CASSLAGTGYGNTIYF. CDR3 DNA: TGCGCCAGCAGCTTGGCTGGGACAGGGTATGGAAACACCATATATTTT.

The rearrangement links TRBV4-2 to TRBJ2-5, with 9 bases fitting TRBD2. The V segment lost 0 bases and the J segment 6 bases; nucleotides outside the gene matches: 8. The germline gives CDR1 LGHNA, CDR2 YNFKEQ. The CDR3 totals 16 residues. CDR3 amino acids: CASSQDWAGGPKTQYF. The CDR3 DNA sequence: TGTGCCAGCAGCCAAGATTGGGCGGGGGGGCCCAAGACCCAGTACTTC.

The CDR3 spells CASSLTSGSRAGELFF. CDR3 nucleotides: TGTGCCAGCAGCCTGACTAGCGGGAGTCGGGCGGGGGAGCTGTTTTTT. V and J are TRBV11-2 and TRBJ2-2, with 12 bases that match TRBD2. Trimming took 5 bases from V and 8 from J; bases not matched to a gene: 9. This CDR3 region has 16 residues. Germline-derived CDR1 and CDR2 are SGHAT and FQNNGV.

This chain connects TRBV5-4 to TRBJ2-1; 14 nucleotides match TRBD2. Trimming took 2 bases from V and 0 from J; bases not matched to a gene: 4. CDR3 length: 18 residues. CDR1 and CDR2 (germline): SGHNT, YYREEE (reference sequence). The CDR3 region is CASSFPGLAGASYNEQFF. CDR3 DNA sequence: TGTGCCAGCAGCTTTCCGGGACTAGCGGGGGCCTCCTACAATGAGCAGTTCTTC.

J is TRBJ2-7 and V is TRBV19; D is possibly TRBD2 (7 bases). Germline V CDR1 and CDR2: LNHDA, SQIVND (reference sequence). The CDR3 consists of 15 residues. The V and J ends lost 6 bases and 5 bases respectively, with 20 bases between them. The DNA for the CDR3 is TGTGCCAGTAGCCCGTTAGGGGGGGCTGTCGACGAGCAGTACTTC. Translating it yields CASSPLGGAVDEQYF.